This T cell receptor (beta chain) originates from a study of vaccination effects on CD4 cells after COVID-19. Study-wide background: Participants were vaccinated with two doses of either the BNT162b2 or mRNA-1273 vaccine. General study results and limits: Clones induced by infection and by vaccine showed marked clonal contraction late after vaccination.

The CDR3 sequence is 11 residues long. The germline V gene has CDR1 SQVTM and CDR2 ANQGSEA. V lost 7 bases and J 6 bases, leaving 12 bases between the germline ends. With respect to this clone: Its specificity is unknown.

Within the ViraFEST assay, antigen-specific CD4+ T cells underwent expansion with viral peptide pools prior to sequencing. Culturing for about 9 days preceded CD4+ T cell isolation. Nobody among the vaccine recipients had prior SARS-CoV-2 infection (nucleocapsid antibodies were negative). Half-medium replacement with IL-2 medium occurred on days 3 and 7. Here immunoSEQ multiplex PCR was the method, and the copy in TCRdb shows in-frame clones only, minus some. The table lists around 68,000 clones, about four fifths of them singletons, with over 9% in the top ten. The TCR originated in a human donor who received a COVID-19 vaccine. The V and J genes are TRBV29-1 and TRBJ1-2; D remains unclear. This material consisted of CD4+ T cells from PBMCs cultured with SARS-CoV-2 spike peptides, taken before COVID-19 vaccination. CDR3 bases: TGCAGCGACTGGAGTTTGGATGGCTACACCTTC. It translates to CSDWSLDGYTF.